A selection of T cell receptor beta chains follows, all from one sample in a study of STAT5B mutations in CD4+ large granular lymphocyte leukemia. Clones were sequenced by immunoSEQ multiplex PCR, and TCRdb holds only the in-frame ones, with some missing. The table includes about 33,000 clones, about 74% detected once. The sample was CD4+ T cells from blood buffy coats. These receptors all come from a human donor in good health. The conserved cysteine and the conserved F or W are not part of the CDR3 here.

V gene	CDR3 length	CDR3 protein
TRBV2	13	ASSGDRGRSDTQY
TRBV18	13	ASSPIQDKSNEQF
TRBV7-2	14	ASSLAAGGRNQPQH
TRBV4-1	12	ASSRSDRMGEQY
TRBV10-3	14	AISESGDRAGNTIY
TRBV19	15	ASSKNGGRSSYNEQF
TRBV7-9	10	ASSLSGNTIY
TRBV5-5	12	ASSLRLAAGEQY
TRBV5-1	12	ASSLFSMAGELF
TRBV4-1	16	ASSQVSMIGVSGNTIY
TRBV11-3	14	ASSPGTGMATYEQY
TRBV5-4	13	ASSLALEPRNEQF
TRBV2	9	ASRRNTEAF
TRBV4-3	11	ASSQVSYTEAF
TRBV10-1	13	ASSGTRGDSYEQY
TRBV10-2	12	ASRAGAGNQPQH
TRBV7-5	16	VRSLIGSGGSSNQPQH
TRBV11-3	14	ASSLYGGQGESRAF
TRBV10-3	9	AIRSTDTQY
TRBV29-1	11	SFTGTGYNEQF
TRBV9	15	ASSVVEADYSADTQY
TRBV5-1	13	ASSRDRSLTGELF
TRBV6-5	12	ASRHDRVADGYT
TRBV5-1	14	ASSPQPGQGNEKLF
TRBV6-5	10	ASSLGGDTQY
TRBV19	15	ASHALQGINSGNTIY
TRBV27	15	ASSSFTGTSGLKTQY
TRBV7-2	13	ASSLEGTLRGEQF
TRBV4-1	15	ASSHPARGIHDQPQH
TRBV25-1	11	ASSDPTGFGQY
TRBV19	15	ASSRGAFGRVSSGQY
TRBV20-1	9	SARVSYEQY
TRBV5-1	13	ASSLTGVGTGELF
TRBV28	10	ASSAPNRGYT